The 32 T cell receptor beta chains listed next were all sequenced from one sample in a study of blood T cells in healthy people across ages. Then a second PCR, running roughly 7 to 11 cycles, was carried out with a sample-barcoded 5' primer and a J-beta primer mix. TCRdb analysed the 5' RACE reads with MiXCR anew, one entry per CDR3 protein. The sample holds 1.5 million to 2 million distinct CDR3 sequences, around 50% seen once. The sequencing input was blood. Receptors originate from a woman in her forties in good health.

This clonotype has just a few counts. The rearrangement links TRBV7-2 to TRBJ2-5; TRBD1 agrees at 7 bases. Germline V gene lookup returns CDR1 SGHTA and CDR2 FQGNSA. The CDR3 has 13 residues. With 5 bases clipped from V and 4 bases from J, the junction kept 4 bases outside the gene matches. In DNA form, the CDR3 reads TGTGCCAGCAGCATAAACAGGGGAGAGACCCAGTACTTC. As protein: CASSINRGETQYF. Complete variable domain (other parts from reference TRBV7-2 and TRBJ2-5): GAGVSQSPSNKVTEKGKDVELRCDPISGHTALYWYRQSLGQGLEFLIYFQGNSAPDKSGLPSDRFSAERTGGSVSTLTIQRTQQEDSAVYLCASSINRGETQYFGPGTRLLVL.

The chain is built from TRBV7-2 and TRBJ2-5; D may be TRBD1 or TRBD2 (5 bases each). V dropped 1 base and J dropped 5 bases, with 14 bases sitting between them. Germline V gives CDR1 SGHTA, CDR2 FQGNSA. This CDR3 is built from 15 residues. The CDR3 sequence: CASSLEWGTGETQYF. The CDR3 nucleotides read TGTGCCAGCAGCTTAGAATGGGGGACGGGGGAGACCCAGTACTTC.

This clonotype was seen only a few times. The chain has TRBV11-2 and TRBJ2-1; D ambiguous. Germline V gene lookup returns CDR1 SGHAT and CDR2 FQNNGV. Trimming left V 1 base short and J 12 bases short, with 22 bases between. The CDR3 length is 16 residues. CDR3 nucleotide sequence: TGTGCCAGCAGCTTAGTCATGAGCTATGAATTCGCATCGCAGTTCTTC. Its protein is CASSLVMSYEFASQFF.

The rearrangement links TRBV25-1 to TRBJ2-7; maybe TRBD1 (6 bases). Trimming took off 6 bases at V and 7 bases at J, with 19 bases between the two ends. Germline V CDR1 and CDR2: MGHDK, SYGVNS. The CDR3 has 14 amino acids. CDR3: CASRLAGTLGEQYF. DNA of the CDR3: TGTGCCAGCAGACTCGCCGGGACATTGGGGGAGCAGTACTTC.

This clonotype was detected once. The chain uses TRBV4-3 and TRBJ1-6, with D possibly TRBD1 on 6 matching bases. The V end lost 3 bases, the J end lost 7 bases, and 10 bases lay between the germline ends. Germline values: CDR1 LGHNA, CDR2 YSLEER. The CDR3 totals 14 residues. The DNA of the CDR3 is TGCGCCAGCAGCCAGACCCAGGGGAATTCACCCCTCCACTTT. It translates to CASSQTQGNSPLHF.

The gene calls are TRBV4-3 and TRBJ1-2, with TRBD1 as a possible D gene (6 bases). Germline V CDR1 and CDR2: LGHNA, YSLEER. V gave up 2 bases and J gave up 3 bases, with 16 bases separating them. This CDR3 comprises 16 residues. In DNA, the CDR3 is TGCGCCAGCAGCCAAATTCTGGTAGGGGGGGACTATGGCTACACCTTC. This codes for CASSQILVGGDYGYTF.

This clonotype was counted between two and nine times. The V call is TRBV29-1, the J call TRBJ1-2, with a weak D call TRBD1 (5 bases). There are 14 residues in the CDR3. The germline V and J ends were trimmed by 5 bases and 6 bases, with 19 bases remaining between them. Germline V lookup: CDR1 SQVTM, CDR2 ANQGSEA. CDR3 sequence: CSVQKGTGLDGYTF. CDR3 bases: TGCAGCGTTCAAAAGGGTACAGGATTAGATGGCTACACCTTC.

This clonotype was observed at least ten times. V and J are TRBV6-4 and TRBJ2-3, with TRBD1 matching over 9 bases. This CDR3 spans 15 amino acids. V shed 6 bases, J shed 4 bases, and the junction held 8 bases outside the gene matches. Germline loops: CDR1 MRHNA, CDR2 SNTAGT. CDR3 loop: CASSQRTGVADTQYF. The DNA of the CDR3 is TGTGCCAGCAGCCAGCGGACAGGGGTGGCAGATACGCAGTATTTT.

J is TRBJ1-2 and V is TRBV20-1, with 7 nucleotides matching TRBD1. Unmatched junction bases numbered 7, after V lost 6 bases and J lost 0 bases. Germline CDR1 and CDR2: DFQATT and SNEGSKA (reference sequence). This CDR3 region has 14 residues. The CDR3 here is CSAGGDSSNYGYTF. The CDR3 DNA reads TGCAGTGCCGGCGGGGACAGTTCTAACTATGGCTACACCTTC.

The chain uses TRBV27 and TRBJ1-2; maybe TRBD1 (5 bases). This CDR3 is 13 amino acids long. CDR1 is MNHEY and CDR2 is SMNVEV in the germline V gene (reference sequence). V was cut by 8 bases and J by 2 bases, with 12 bases left in between. For the CDR3, the DNA is TGTGCCAGCGGGCCCCGGGGGAACTATGGCTACACCTTC. This codes for CASGPRGNYGYTF.

This chain connects TRBV25-1 to TRBJ2-1; 7 bases agree with TRBD1. The CDR3 is made up of 15 amino acids. Germline CDR1 is MGHDK and CDR2 is SYGVNS. Losses at the gene ends were 4 bases for V and 3 bases for J; bases not matched to a gene: 6. The CDR3 sequence: CASSGLTGRYNEQFF. CDR3 DNA: TGTGCCAGCAGTGGACTGACAGGGCGCTACAATGAGCAGTTCTTC.

DNA of the CDR3: TGCGCCAGCAGCCAAGATGGGACAGCTTCTGACTATGGCTACACCTTC. Its translation is CASSQDGTASDYGYTF. The chain employs TRBV4-1 and TRBJ1-2, with 7 bases fitting TRBD1. V gave up 0 bases and J gave up 3 bases; unmatched junction bases: 7. The CDR3 is 16 residues long. CDR1 is MGHRA, CDR2 YSYEKL, per germline.

This chain links TRBV6-2 or TRBV6-3 with TRBJ1-4; no clear D gene. The V gene lost 2 bases and the J gene lost 3 bases, with 13 bases spanning the gap. Germline V gene data show CDR1 as MNHEY and CDR2 as SVGEGT. CDR3 length: 16 amino acids. The CDR3 loop is CASSYQRGSANEKLFF. The CDR3 nucleotides read TGTGCCAGCAGTTACCAACGGGGAAGCGCTAATGAAAAACTGTTTTTT.

J is TRBJ1-2 and V is TRBV29-1, with D maybe TRBD1 (5 bases). The CDR3 contains 14 residues. V was trimmed by 3 bases and J by 3 bases, leaving 14 bases between them. Germline V CDR1 and CDR2: SQVTM, ANQGSEA. CDR3 loop: CSVDSGRKHYGYTF. CDR3 DNA: TGCAGCGTTGATTCAGGGAGGAAGCACTATGGCTACACCTTC.

This clonotype turned up a few times. The chain combines TRBV10-3 with TRBJ2-5, with 7 bases aligning to TRBD1. The DNA end favors TRBJ2-7, so the J call may be wrong. This CDR3 spans 17 amino acids. The V gene's germline CDR1 is ENHRY and CDR2 SYGVKD. As DNA, the CDR3 is TGTGCCATCACCACTCAAAGAGAGACAGGGTCGAGTAACGAGCAGTACTTC. Amino acids: CAITTQRETGSSNEQYF.

This rearrangement joins TRBV29-1 to TRBJ2-5; D may be TRBD2 (5 bases). The ends were cut back, 1 base at V and 5 bases at J, with 26 bases in the middle. CDR1 SQVTM and CDR2 ANQGSEA come from the germline V gene. This CDR3 has 18 residues. The CDR3 DNA reads TGCAGCGTTGAAGGAGGATCGAGGGAAAACTCACCGGGCGAGACCCAGTACTTC. Translated: CSVEGGSRENSPGETQYF.

This chain uses TRBV7-2 with TRBJ1-2; TRBD1 matches at 7 bases. Trimming cost V 4 bases and J 4 bases; bases outside gene matches: 9. There are 15 residues in the CDR3. Per the germline V gene, CDR1 is SGHTA and CDR2 is FQGNSA. CDR3 DNA: TGTGCCAGCAGCTCCTATGGACAGGTACTCTATGGCTACACCTTC. Translation gives CASSSYGQVLYGYTF.

This clonotype was recorded only once. V gene TRBV7-2 combines with J gene TRBJ1-2; D gene uncertain. Deletions cut 2 bases from V and 10 bases from J, with 11 bases between. Germline V gene lookup returns CDR1 SGHTA and CDR2 FQGNSA. The CDR3 is 12 amino acids. CDR3: CASSLNPPNYTF. CDR3 nucleotides: TGTGCCAGCAGCTTAAATCCCCCCAACTACACCTTC.

This sequence joins TRBV15 and TRBJ2-4, with 7 bases aligning to TRBD2. The CDR3 runs to 12 residues. The trim removed 10 bases at V and 8 bases at J, leaving 8 bases unmatched. The germline gives CDR1 LNHNV, CDR2 YYDKDF (reference sequence). This chain's CDR3 is CAIQPAGDIQYF. CDR3 nucleotide sequence: TGTGCCATCCAGCCGGCGGGGGACATTCAGTACTTC.

The DNA of the CDR3 is TGTGCCAGCAGTTTAAATTTGGGGGGGGAAGGAGAGACCCAGTACTTC. Translation gives CASSLNLGGEGETQYF. The chain employs TRBV12-3 or TRBV12-4 and TRBJ2-7; 7 bases map to TRBD2. The J call could be wrong; TRBJ2-5 is a better fit for the DNA end. The CDR3 spans 16 residues.

The chain couples TRBV20-1 to TRBJ1-5, with TRBD1 matching over 10 bases. Germline CDR1 reads DFQATT; CDR2 reads SNEGSKA (reference sequence). The ends lost 1 base at V and 3 bases at J; junction bases unmatched: 3. The CDR3 is 15 residues long. The CDR3: CSARGGQGSNQPQHF. The DNA of the CDR3 is TGCAGTGCTAGAGGGGGACAGGGGTCCAATCAGCCCCAGCATTTT.

The chain joins TRBV7-8 to TRBJ2-5; a weak D match, TRBD1 (6 bases). Germline CDR1 is SGHVS and CDR2 is FQNEAQ. The CDR3 length is 16 residues. Trimming removed 1 base at V and 4 bases at J, with 16 bases between. DNA for the CDR3: TGTGCCAGCAGCTTAGGGGCAGGGGAGCGGTTAGAGACCCAGTACTTC. Its protein is CASSLGAGERLETQYF. Based on the CDR3 plus reference TRBV7-8 and TRBJ2-5, the full variable domain is GAGVSQSPRYKVAKRGQDVALRCDPISGHVSLFWYQQALGQGPEFLTYFQNEAQLDKSGLPSDRFFAERPEGSVSTLKIQRTQQEDSAVYLCASSLGAGERLETQYFGPGTRLLVL.

The DNA of the CDR3 is TGTGCCAGCAGTGTCGGCCACGGGGGGCACTCCTACAATGAGCAGTTCTTC. It translates to CASSVGHGGHSYNEQFF. The chain links TRBV6-4 to TRBJ2-1; perhaps TRBD2 as D (7 bases). The ends were cut back, 4 bases at V and 0 bases at J, with 16 bases in the middle. This CDR3 has 17 residues. Germline loops: CDR1 MRHNA, CDR2 SNTAGT.

This clonotype appeared a few times. The chain carries TRBV12-3 or TRBV12-4 and TRBJ1-2; possibly TRBD1 for D (6 bases). This CDR3 is 19 amino acids long. V was clipped by 5 bases and J by 5 bases, with 30 bases between them. The CDR3 reads CASSISRGRRPGPLYGYTF. CDR3 coding DNA: TGTGCCAGCAGTATTTCCAGGGGTAGGCGCCCAGGGCCTTTATATGGCTACACCTTC.

In this sample, this clonotype turned up a few times. The V call is TRBV12-3 or TRBV12-4, the J call TRBJ2-1; 7 nucleotides line up with TRBD1. V lost 4 bases to trimming and J lost 9 bases; unmatched junction nucleotides: 9. This CDR3 contains 14 residues. The chain's CDR3 is CASSSGQVVGEQFF. Here the CDR3 DNA reads TGTGCCAGCAGTTCTGGACAGGTTGTAGGTGAGCAGTTCTTC.

This clonotype was counted a few times. The chain carries TRBV7-2 and TRBJ2-1; the match to TRBD2 covers 11 bases. V shed 4 bases, J shed 6 bases, and the junction held 11 bases outside the gene matches. The CDR3 sequence is 17 residues long. CDR1 is SGHTA, CDR2 FQGNSA, per germline. For the CDR3, the DNA is TGTGCCAGCAGCTCTTTAGCGGGGGGGCTCTCGGGCAATGAGCAGTTCTTC. Amino acid sequence: CASSSLAGGLSGNEQFF.

The chain is built from TRBV25-1 and TRBJ1-2; TRBD1 is a possible D gene (5 bases). V was cut by 1 base and J by 0 bases, with 12 bases left in between. The germline gives CDR1 MGHDK, CDR2 SYGVNS. The CDR3 loop spans 16 amino acids. As DNA, the CDR3 is TGTGCCAGCAGTGAATCCGGGGCCGTCCCTAACTATGGCTACACCTTC. Encoded protein: CASSESGAVPNYGYTF.

The genes are TRBV7-8 and TRBJ2-3; D is unclear. Germline CDR1 reads SGHVS; CDR2 reads FQNEAQ. Trimming stripped 1 base from V and 1 base from J, with 9 bases between. CDR3 length equals 15 residues. CDR3: CASSLVAKGTDTQYF. CDR3 in DNA: TGTGCCAGCAGCTTAGTCGCCAAAGGCACAGATACGCAGTATTTT.

This clonotype appeared once. The rearrangement joins TRBV10-1 to TRBJ2-3, with TRBD2 identical over 8 bases. Germline CDR1 WNHNN, CDR2 SYGVQD (reference sequence). Germline trimming cut 3 bases from V and 4 bases from J; bases unmatched to any gene: 6. The CDR3 runs to 15 residues. CDR3 coding DNA: TGCGCCAGCAGTGACAGAGCGGGGGACGCAGATACGCAGTATTTT. It yields the protein CASSDRAGDADTQYF.

The chain has TRBV28 and TRBJ2-3; maybe TRBD2 (7 bases). V lost 3 bases, J lost 1 base, and 23 bases lay in between. The CDR3 totals 19 residues. The germline CDR1 and CDR2 sequences are MDHEN and SYDVKM. The CDR3, as DNA: TGTGCCAGCAGTTTTCCCCCCCGGGACGTCGGGGGGCGCACAGATACGCAGTATTTT. Translated, it gives CASSFPPRDVGGRTDTQYF. Using reference TRBV28 and TRBJ2-3 for the parts outside the CDR3, the full variable domain is DVKVTQSSRYLVKRTGEKVFLECVQDMDHENMFWYRQDPGLGLRLIYFSYDVKMKEKGDIPEGYSVSREKKERFSLILESASTNQTSMYLCASSFPPRDVGGRTDTQYFGPGTRLTVL.

The rearrangement joins TRBV24-1 to TRBJ2-4; tentatively, D is TRBD1 or TRBD2 (6 bases each). The length of the CDR3 is 15 residues. Trimming left V 0 bases short and J 4 bases short, with 9 bases between. Germline V lookup: CDR1 KGHDR, CDR2 SFDVKD. For the CDR3, the DNA is TGTGCCACCAGTGATTTGGAGGGGGGTAAAAACATTCAGTACTTC. It codes for CATSDLEGGKNIQYF.

The chain uses TRBV12-3 or TRBV12-4 and TRBJ2-3; D possibly corresponds to TRBD2 (6 bases). The CDR3 is 13 residues long. V lost 7 bases and J 4 bases, leaving 12 bases between the germline ends. The DNA for the CDR3 is TGTGCCAGCATCCAAGGGACTGCAGATACGCAGTATTTT. It codes for CASIQGTADTQYF.